This T cell receptor (beta chain) was identified in a study of blood T cell repertoires in COVID-19. Overall study: The study drew acute and convalescent COVID-19 samples from the United States, Italy and Spain. PBMCs, B-cell-depleted T cells, or T cells provided the cDNA or gDNA that made up the material.

This CDR3 is built from 14 residues. CDR1 SGHRS and CDR2 YFSETQ come from the germline V gene. V lost 4 bases to trimming and J lost 3 bases; unmatched junction nucleotides: 6. Original methodology: From reference gene primer amplification, estimates of nucleated cell counts were derived. Assay used: immunoSEQ multiplex PCR; TCRdb lists only in-frame clones, some missing. The D gene and trimming were derived from the DNA, and the V and J assignments and clone size from that table. The sample lists about 400,000 clones, 75% to 90% occurring once. Sequencing input: peripheral blood. The receptor comes from a woman in her twenties or thirties with acute or convalescent COVID-19. The V call is TRBV5-1, the J call TRBJ2-7, with 8 bases lining up with TRBD2. The CDR3 reads CASSLGLGGYEQYF. CDR3 DNA sequence: TGCGCCAGCAGCCTGGGACTAGGAGGCTACGAGCAGTACTTC.